A selection of T cell receptor beta chains follows, all from one sample in a study of blood T cell repertoires in COVID-19. Data came from immunoSEQ multiplex PCR; TCRdb stores just in-frame clones and leaves some out. The sample lists under 300,000 clones, roughly 85% occurring once. Sequenced: peripheral blood. Receptors originate from a man under 40 who had recovered from COVID-19. The CDR3 runs from the conserved cysteine through the conserved F or W. The D gene is left open where the match is weak. Clone size is not always given. Where it is, it says once, few, many or a class for expanded clones.

NA	TRBJ1-1	TRBV28	TRBD1	CASTWTGGGTEAFF	TGTGCCAGCACCTGGACAGGGGGTGGCACTGAAGCTTTCTTT
NA	TRBJ1-3	TRBV4-1	NA	CASSLTGNTIYF	TGCGCCAGCAGCCTAACTGGAAACACCATATATTTT
NA	TRBJ2-2	TRBV10-3	TRBD1	CAVSVIESRGRPGELFF	TGTGCCGTATCGGTTATTGAGTCCAGGGGGCGTCCCGGGGAGCTGTTTTTT
NA	TRBJ1-2	TRBV7-2	TRBD1	CASSTITFFRGDRYGYTF	TGTGCCAGCAGCACAATAACCTTTTTCAGGGGGGATCGCTATGGCTACACCTTC
NA	TRBJ2-5	TRBV18	TRBD1	CASSLDRGVETQYF	TGTGCCAGCTCACTCGACAGGGGAGTAGAGACCCAGTACTTC
NA	TRBJ2-7	TRBV5-1	TRBD1	CASSLQGVTGTVGEQYF	TGCGCCAGCAGTTTGCAGGGGGTGACAGGGACGGTAGGCGAGCAGTACTTC
NA	TRBJ2-5	TRBV5-1	NA	CASSLLRTVRQETQYF	TGCGCCAGCAGCTTGTTAAGGACAGTCCGACAAGAGACCCAGTACTTC
once	TRBJ2-2	TRBV27	TRBD1	CASSLFGTGATGELFF	TGTGCCAGCAGTTTATTCGGGACAGGGGCAACCGGGGAGCTGTTTTTT
NA	TRBJ1-5	TRBV27	NA	CASRQGFNQPQHF	TGTGCCAGCAGACAGGGATTCAATCAGCCCCAGCATTTT
NA	TRBJ1-1	TRBV6-5	NA	CASSYVFGGEAFF	TGTGCCAGCAGTTACGTGTTCGGGGGTGAAGCTTTCTTT
once	TRBJ2-7	TRBV19	NA	CASQGQGNYEQYF	TGTGCCAGTCAGGGGCAAGGGAATTACGAGCAGTACTTC
NA	TRBJ2-5	TRBV18	TRBD2	CASSPEDSGGETQYF	TGTGCCAGCTCACCGGAAGACTCGGGGGGGGAGACCCAGTACTTC
few	TRBJ2-7	TRBV6-5	NA	CASSYSSPGNYEQYF	TGTGCCAGCAGTTACTCGAGTCCAGGCAACTACGAGCAGTACTTC
NA	TRBJ1-1	TRBV12-3/TRBV12-4	TRBD1	CASSLGGWAFF	TGTGCCAGCAGCCTAGGGGGCTGGGCTTTCTTT
few	TRBJ1-4	TRBV7-2	TRBD1	CASSLAGQGTEKLFF	TGTGCCAGCAGCTTGGCGGGACAGGGAACAGAAAAACTGTTTTTT
NA	TRBJ1-4	TRBV5-1	TRBD1	CASSLDGQGGGKLFF	TGCGCCAGCAGCTTAGATGGACAGGGAGGGGGAAAACTGTTTTTT
NA	TRBJ2-2	TRBV7-9	NA	CASSLTAFGLFF	TGTGCCAGCAGCTTAACAGCCTTCGGGCTGTTTTTT
NA	TRBJ1-1	TRBV3-1/TRBV3-2	TRBD1	CASSPTPGQGF	TGTGCCAGCAGCCCTACCCCGGGACAGGGCTTT
NA	TRBJ1-2	TRBV12-3/TRBV12-4	NA	CASSLGGSGYTF	TGTGCCAGCAGTTTAGGCGGGTCTGGCTACACCTTC
NA	TRBJ2-3	TRBV6-5	TRBD1	CASGQGADTQYF	TGTGCCAGCGGACAGGGAGCAGATACGCAGTATTTT
once	TRBJ2-7	TRBV19	TRBD1	CASSRTGVRLLEQYF	TGTGCCAGTAGCCGAACAGGGGTGAGGCTATTAGAGCAGTACTTC
NA	TRBJ1-3	TRBV5-1	TRBD1	CASRPAYRGKNTIYF	TGCGCCAGCAGGCCCGCTTACAGGGGAAAGAACACCATATATTTT
NA	TRBJ1-1	TRBV9	TRBD1	CASSVGQGVGEAFF	TGTGCCAGCAGCGTAGGGCAGGGGGTAGGTGAAGCTTTCTTT
NA	TRBJ2-7	TRBV3-1/TRBV3-2	TRBD1	CASSQVRQGGPYEQYF	TGTGCCAGCAGCCAAGTGCGACAGGGGGGGCCCTACGAGCAGTACTTC